The 30 T cell receptor beta chains listed next were all sequenced from one sample in a study of cytomegalovirus exposure and HLA in healthy donors (dated by TCRdb to about 2017). Library preparation used the immunoSEQ multiplex PCR assay. For the multiplex PCR, a mixture combining 60 forward primers for TCR Vbeta segments and 13 reverse primers for TCR Jbeta segments was used. Held by TCRdb, this immuneACCESS table contains in-frame sequences only and omits some clones. Under half of the omission traces to an unresolved V gene where checked; the cause of the rest is unknown. In all, the sample holds 150,000 or so clones, and around 70% of those were seen once. In total, the top ten clones hold approximately 2% of the sample. The sample comprised PBMCs. Source of these receptors: a woman aged 60-70 years in good health and CMV-seropositive.

This clone was picked up one time. The same CDR3 arises from other DNA sequences in this sample as well. This sequence joins TRBV5-1 and TRBJ1-5; D ambiguous. This CDR3 comprises 14 residues. Trimming stripped 0 bases from V and 2 bases from J, with 6 bases between. The germline gives CDR1 SGHRS, CDR2 YFSETQ. CDR3 in amino acids: CASSLGEGNQPQHF. The CDR3 nucleotides read TGCGCCAGCAGCTTGGGTGAGGGCAATCAGCCCCAGCATTTT.

V gene TRBV29-1 combines with J gene TRBJ2-2; 8 bases fit TRBD1. V shed 5 bases, J shed 5 bases, and the junction held 1 base outside the gene matches. Looked up from germline, CDR1 is SQVTM and CDR2 is ANQGSEA. CDR3 size: 12 residues. The CDR3 reads CSVRTGTGELFF. The CDR3 DNA follows: TGCAGCGTTCGGACAGGGACCGGGGAGCTGTTTTTT.

The gene calls are TRBV6-5 and TRBJ2-3, with D maybe TRBD2 (7 bases). In germline, CDR1 is MNHEY, CDR2 SVGAGI. V lost 1 base, J lost 4 bases, and 12 bases lay in between. This CDR3 is built from 15 residues. CDR3 DNA sequence: TGTGCCAGCAGTTACTTTGGGGGGGCCGCAGATACGCAGTATTTT. Translated, it gives CASSYFGGAADTQYF.

Only one count was recorded for this clone. The CDR3 is CAWSDGSSGETQYF. For the CDR3, the DNA is TGTGCCTGGAGTGACGGATCAAGCGGGGAGACCCAGTACTTC. The chain combines TRBV30 with TRBJ2-5, with D possibly matching TRBD2 (6 bases). Trimming cost V 1 base and J 5 bases, with 14 bases left between them. The CDR3 length is 14 residues. From germline, CDR1 is GTSNPN and CDR2 SVGIG (reference sequence).

The V and J genes are TRBV28 and TRBJ2-2; possibly TRBD1 for D (6 bases). Germline V gene data show CDR1 as MDHEN and CDR2 as SYDVKM. Trimming took 7 bases from V and 0 from J, leaving 12 bases between them. This CDR3 comprises 15 residues. The CDR3 is CASIPGGSNTGELFF. CDR3 sequence (DNA): TGTGCCAGCATCCCTGGGGGCTCGAACACCGGGGAGCTGTTTTTT.

The sample holds one count of this clone. The rearrangement joins TRBV7-9 to TRBJ2-2; 8 bases are a match to TRBD1. Trimming took 1 base from V and 0 from J; bases not matched to a gene: 1. The CDR3 is 16 residues long. Germline CDR1 SEHNR, CDR2 FQNEAQ (reference sequence). CDR3 protein: CASSLGQGSNTGELFF. CDR3 sequence (DNA): TGTGCCAGCAGCTTAGGACAGGGGTCGAACACCGGGGAGCTGTTTTTT.

The V and J genes are TRBV2 and TRBJ2-7, with 9 bases matching TRBD2. Germline lookup yields CDR1 SNHLY and CDR2 FYNNEI. V shed 5 bases and J 0 bases; nucleotides not matched to a gene: 2. CDR3 length: 14 residues. The CDR3 reads CASSYSGSSYEQYF. In DNA, the CDR3 is TGTGCCAGCAGTTATAGCGGGAGCTCCTACGAGCAGTACTTC.

The CDR3: CASSLRGRGVEETQYF. The CDR3 coding sequence is TGCGCCAGCAGCTTGAGGGGGAGGGGAGTGGAAGAGACCCAGTACTTC. The J gene is TRBJ2-5, the V gene TRBV5-1; tentatively, D is TRBD2 (7 bases). From germline, CDR1 is SGHRS and CDR2 YFSETQ. V lost 1 base and J 3 bases, leaving 16 bases between the germline ends. This CDR3 has 16 amino acids.

The chain combines TRBV5-4 with TRBJ1-1; D not certain. This CDR3 spans 14 amino acids. Germline V lookup: CDR1 SGHNT, CDR2 YYREEE (reference sequence). The V gene lost 2 bases and the J gene lost 0 bases, with 8 bases spanning the gap. The chain's CDR3 is CASSLEQLNTEAFF. The CDR3, as DNA: TGTGCCAGCAGCTTAGAACAGCTGAACACTGAAGCTTTCTTT.

The chain has TRBV11-3 and TRBJ1-5, with 7 nucleotides matching TRBD1. CDR1 and CDR2 from the germline V gene are SGHNT and YENEEA. V was pared by 5 bases and J by 1 base, with 14 bases of the junction left unmatched. This CDR3 comprises 18 residues. CDR3 DNA sequence: TGTGCCAGCAGCACCCCAGCGGCAGGGGGAATGAGCAATCAGCCCCAGCATTTT. Translating it yields CASSTPAAGGMSNQPQHF.

The chain links TRBV28 to TRBJ2-7, with a possible D match to TRBD1 (5 bases). Trimming took off 4 bases at V and 2 bases at J, with 9 bases between the two ends. The CDR3 consists of 13 residues. Germline lookup yields CDR1 MDHEN and CDR2 SYDVKM. Here the CDR3 DNA reads TGTGCCAGCAGTTCTAGGACAACCTACGAGCAGTACTTC. This encodes CASSSRTTYEQYF.

Only one count was recorded for this clone. V gene TRBV30 combines with J gene TRBJ2-7; D is ambiguous. V was cut by 2 bases and J by 2 bases, with 10 bases left in between. Germline V lookup: CDR1 GTSNPN, CDR2 SVGIG (reference sequence). CDR3 length: 13 residues. CDR3 coding DNA: TGTGCCTGGAGTTCCACTATAACCTACGAGCAGTACTTC. Translating it yields CAWSSTITYEQYF.

J is TRBJ1-4 and V is TRBV28, with D possibly matching TRBD1 (5 bases). Per germline, CDR1 MDHEN and CDR2 SYDVKM. The CDR3 totals 13 residues. Trimming took 6 bases from V and 4 from J, leaving 9 bases between them. The CDR3 DNA reads as TGTGCCAGCAGGAGTAGGGGTAATGAAAAACTGTTTTTT. As protein: CASRSRGNEKLFF.

The chain joins TRBV9 to TRBJ2-1; a possible D gene is TRBD2 (7 bases). CDR3 length equals 19 residues. Germline CDR1 SGDLS, CDR2 YYNGEE. V was pared by 1 base and J by 7 bases, with 27 bases between. The CDR3 region has the DNA TGTGCCAGCAGCGTATTTCCGGGGGGCCTGAAAGGAGAAGGGAATGAGCAGTTCTTC. It codes for CASSVFPGGLKGEGNEQFF.

V and J are TRBV4-2 and TRBJ2-1, with a tentative D call TRBD2 (6 bases). The CDR3 is 15 residues long. The germline CDR1 and CDR2 sequences are LGHNA and YNFKEQ. V shed 1 base and J shed 6 bases, with 13 bases lying between them. The CDR3 sequence: CASSQVKLARNEQFF. CDR3 DNA: TGTGCCAGCAGCCAAGTTAAACTAGCACGCAATGAGCAGTTCTTC.

Only one count was recorded for this clone. V and J are TRBV6-1 and TRBJ1-5, with a tentative D call TRBD1 (5 bases). V was shortened by 4 bases and J by 0 bases, with 7 bases between the two germline ends. This CDR3 has 14 residues. The germline CDR1 and CDR2 sequences are MNHNS and SASEGT. The CDR3 DNA sequence: TGTGCCAGCAGTGCAGACAGTAGCAATCAGCCCCAGCATTTT. Translation gives CASSADSSNQPQHF.

J is TRBJ2-5 and V is TRBV5-1, with 7 bases that match TRBD1. Looked up from germline, CDR1 is SGHRS and CDR2 is YFSETQ. The CDR3 has 16 amino acids. The junction had 7 bases not matched to a gene; V was cut back by 1 base and J by 1 base. CDR3 protein: CASSLSGQLTQETQYF. The CDR3 DNA follows: TGCGCCAGCAGCTTGTCGGGACAGCTAACCCAAGAGACCCAGTACTTC.

The CDR3: CASSLEREDAGELFF. Written as DNA, the CDR3 is TGTGCCAGCAGCTTAGAGCGGGAGGACGCCGGGGAGCTGTTTTTT. The rearrangement joins TRBV7-3 to TRBJ2-2, with 9 positions matching TRBD2. The J segment lost 6 bases and the V segment lost 2 bases, leaving 4 bases of the junction unmatched. The CDR3 extends over 15 amino acids. Germline values: CDR1 SGHTA, CDR2 FQGTGA.

This rearrangement joins TRBV19 to TRBJ2-4, with D perhaps matching TRBD1 (5 bases). CDR3 size: 17 residues. Germline CDR1 reads LNHDA; CDR2 reads SQIVND (reference sequence). The V end lost 5 bases, the J end lost 0 bases, and 17 bases lay between the germline ends. The CDR3 here is CASSLLTGSVAKNIQYF. DNA of the CDR3: TGTGCCAGTAGTCTCCTTACAGGTTCCGTAGCCAAAAACATTCAGTACTTC.

The rearrangement joins TRBV25-1 to TRBJ1-3, with 8 bases that match TRBD1. V trimming: 5 bases; J trimming: 4 bases; junction bases outside the gene matches: 7. The germline V gene has CDR1 MGHDK and CDR2 SYGVNS. This CDR3 is 15 amino acids long. This chain's CDR3 is CASSSRTGLGNTIYF. In DNA form, the CDR3 reads TGTGCCAGCAGTTCCCGGACAGGGCTAGGAAACACCATATATTTT.

The chain joins TRBV28 to TRBJ1-2; 8 nucleotides match TRBD1. Germline V gene lookup returns CDR1 MDHEN and CDR2 SYDVKM. The CDR3 contains 12 residues. V trimming: 6 bases; J trimming: 5 bases; junction bases outside the gene matches: 2. The CDR3 spells CASRRQGYGYTF. CDR3 in DNA: TGTGCCAGCAGGCGACAGGGGTATGGCTACACCTTC.

V usage is TRBV7-7 and J usage is TRBJ2-5, with TRBD1 identical over 8 bases. There are 15 residues in the CDR3. CDR1 and CDR2 from the germline V gene are SSHAT and FNYEAQ (reference sequence). V shed 5 bases and J 3 bases; nucleotides not matched to a gene: 8. In nucleotides, the CDR3 is TGTGCCAGCAGCCTAAGTGGACAGGGCAAAGAGACCCAGTACTTC. Protein sequence: CASSLSGQGKETQYF.

The chain combines TRBV5-1 with TRBJ1-2; 7 nucleotides match TRBD1. The CDR3 contains 14 residues. The junction had 7 bases not matched to a gene; V was cut back by 3 bases and J by 5 bases. Germline V gene sequence: CDR1 SGHRS, CDR2 YFSETQ. CDR3 in DNA: TGCGCCAGCAGCTGGCAGGGGGGAGAATATGGCTACACCTTC. Encoded protein: CASSWQGGEYGYTF.

A remark on this clone: Its ends do not fully match the called genes, so a read error is possible. This chain's CDR3 is CAGSLFGGRGQETQYF. The CDR3 DNA reads as TGCGCCGGCAGCTTGTTTGGGGGGAGAGGCCAAGAGACCCAGTACTTC. The chain combines TRBV5-1 with TRBJ2-5, with a weak D call TRBD2 (6 bases). The germline V gene encodes CDR1 SGHRS and CDR2 YFSETQ. This CDR3 contains 16 residues.

Note on this clone: Other DNA variants within this sample encode the same CDR3. The chain has TRBV19 and TRBJ1-1, with a tentative D call TRBD1 (5 bases). The V gene lost 5 bases and the J gene lost 1 base, with 8 bases spanning the gap. This CDR3 comprises 13 residues. From germline, CDR1 is LNHDA and CDR2 SQIVND (reference sequence). The CDR3 here is CASSLGANTEAFF. The CDR3 nucleotides read TGTGCCAGTAGTCTTGGGGCGAACACTGAAGCTTTCTTT.

This chain uses TRBV15 with TRBJ1-4; D not resolved. V lost 3 bases and J 3 bases, leaving 14 bases between the germline ends. This CDR3 has 16 residues. The germline V gene has CDR1 LNHNV and CDR2 YYDKDF (reference sequence). CDR3 bases: TGTGCCACCAGCAGGGACTCCCCATCGGCTAATGAAAAACTGTTTTTT. Encoded protein: CATSRDSPSANEKLFF.

CDR3 loop: CASSAFTGRETQYF. CDR3 DNA: TGTGCCAGCAGTGCCTTCACAGGGAGAGAGACCCAGTACTTC. The chain carries TRBV2 and TRBJ2-5; D may be TRBD1 (6 bases). Trimming shortened V by 4 bases and J by 4 bases, and 13 bases separated the two germline ends. The CDR3 sequence is 14 residues long. Germline assignment: CDR1 SNHLY and CDR2 FYNNEI.

The V and J genes are TRBV28 and TRBJ1-1; 7 bases agree with TRBD1. Germline V gene lookup returns CDR1 MDHEN and CDR2 SYDVKM. V lost 7 bases to trimming and J lost 11 bases; unmatched junction nucleotides: 10. The length of the CDR3 is 12 residues. The CDR3 reads CASTTQQGMAFF. The CDR3 DNA reads TGTGCCAGCACTACTCAACAGGGGATGGCTTTCTTT.

V is TRBV2 and J is TRBJ2-1; perhaps TRBD1 as D (6 bases). The CDR3 is 15 residues long. Germline V lookup: CDR1 SNHLY, CDR2 FYNNEI. The V and J ends lost 5 bases and 5 bases respectively, with 16 bases between them. This chain's CDR3 is CASSPGGRDNNEQFF. The CDR3 coding sequence is TGTGCCAGCAGTCCCGGAGGACGGGACAACAATGAGCAGTTCTTC.

This clone was recorded a few times. This chain joins TRBV7-6 and TRBJ2-1, with TRBD2 identical over 11 bases. CDR3 length: 12 amino acids. Germline assignment: CDR1 SGHVS and CDR2 FNYEAQ. After removal of 5 bases from V and 13 bases from J, the junction contained 4 bases not matched to a gene. CDR3 amino acids: CASSALAGDQFF. The DNA of the CDR3 is TGTGCCAGCAGCGCACTAGCGGGAGACCAGTTCTTC.